This T cell receptor beta chain was sequenced in a study of blood T cell repertoires in COVID-19. Study-level background: From T cells, B-cell-depleted T cells, or PBMCs came the material, which was cDNA or gDNA.

Method: immunoSEQ multiplex PCR; TCRdb's copy keeps in-frame clones and lacks some. The sample lists hundreds of thousands of clones; around 80% were seen once. V was pared by 2 bases and J by 4 bases, with 14 bases of the junction left unmatched. The CDR3 has 19 residues. Germline V gene data show CDR1 as SGHRS and CDR2 as YFSETQ. Enrolled through a virtual design, the participants were between 18 and 89 years of age and came from about two dozen US areas. No more than 2 weeks before study entry, exposed participants had met a case of COVID-19. V is TRBV5-1 and J is TRBJ2-1, with TRBD2 matching 11 bases. The sequence was obtained from a man aged 35-49 years who had been exposed to COVID-19. The sample consisted of PBMCs or T cells enriched from blood (not recorded which). The CDR3 bases are TGCGCCAGCAGCTTTGTGGTTGGGACTAGCGGAGGTGTATACAATGAGCAGTTCTTC. It codes for CASSFVVGTSGGVYNEQFF.